The source of this T cell receptor (beta chain) is a study of shared clonotypes between healthy human individuals. Study findings and constraints: Naive CD4 clonotypes were shared across a few donors at about 5.3%. At large depth, rarefaction still showed sorted-subset sequencing to be incomplete.

Positive CCR7 selection of CD45RO-negative cells yielded the naive CD8 cells, and terminally differentiated effector memory CD45RA+ cells were excluded. Turning to this clone: Its cognate antigen is unknown.

The CDR3 extends over 16 amino acids. Trimming cost V 1 base and J 2 bases; bases outside gene matches: 4. Germline assignment: CDR1 PRHDT and CDR2 FYEKMQ (reference sequence). Using immunoSEQ multiplex PCR, the repertoire was profiled, and TCRdb retains in-frame clones only, with some absent. The sample shows approximately 1.9 million clones, over 85% of them seen only once. The receptor comes from a man in his late teens or twenties in good health. Some clones in this sample may be carry-over from other donors' samples. The chain couples TRBV13 to TRBJ2-5, with 10 bases lining up with TRBD2. The sample taken for sequencing was naive CD8+ T cells from PBMCs. In DNA, the CDR3 is TGTGCCAGCAGCTTAGCTAGCGGGAGTGTGCAAGAGACCCAGTACTTC. This gives the protein CASSLASGSVQETQYF.